This T cell receptor (beta chain) was captured in a study of T cells after yellow fever vaccination. Production of TCR cDNA was by 5'RACE template switching, which also added a universal primer site and UMIs. From the 5' RACE reads, TCRdb called clonotypes with MiXCR, one entry per CDR3 protein. This table has 300,000 to 350,000 distinct CDR3 sequences, 8.1% appearing once. Concerning this clonotype: The antigen is not known.

J was trimmed by 15 bases and V by 4 bases; bases with no gene match: 5. CDR1 and CDR2 from the germline V gene are SGDLS and YYNGEE. This CDR3 spans 11 amino acids. Findings of the study overall: The secondary response showed a weaker magnitude and a faster peak, day 5 versus 15.

Source: PBMCs, taken about 49 days after the first yellow fever vaccination. This receptor was obtained from a young man who received the YFV17D yellow fever vaccine. This chain joins TRBV9 and TRBJ2-1; 9 bases match TRBD1. The CDR3 protein is CASSRTGDVFF. CDR3 nucleotide sequence: TGTGCCAGCAGCCGGACAGGGGATGTGTTCTTC. Supplemented by reference TRBV9 and TRBJ2-1, the full variable domain reads DSGVTQTPKHLITATGQRVTLRCSPRSGDLSVYWYQQSLDQGLQFLIQYYNGEERAKGNILERFSAQQFPDLHSELNLSSLELGDSALYFCASSRTGDVFFGPGTRLTVL.